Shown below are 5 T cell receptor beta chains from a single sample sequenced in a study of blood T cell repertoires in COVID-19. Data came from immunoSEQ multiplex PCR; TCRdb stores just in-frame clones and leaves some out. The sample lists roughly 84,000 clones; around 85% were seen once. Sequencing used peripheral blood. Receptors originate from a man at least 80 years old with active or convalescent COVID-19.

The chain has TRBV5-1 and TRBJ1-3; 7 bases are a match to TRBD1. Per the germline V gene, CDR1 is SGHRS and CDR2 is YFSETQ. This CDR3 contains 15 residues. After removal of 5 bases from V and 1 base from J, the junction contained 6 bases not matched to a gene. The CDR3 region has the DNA TGCGCCAGCAGAAATGACAGGGTTTCTGGAAACACCATATATTTT. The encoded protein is CASRNDRVSGNTIYF.

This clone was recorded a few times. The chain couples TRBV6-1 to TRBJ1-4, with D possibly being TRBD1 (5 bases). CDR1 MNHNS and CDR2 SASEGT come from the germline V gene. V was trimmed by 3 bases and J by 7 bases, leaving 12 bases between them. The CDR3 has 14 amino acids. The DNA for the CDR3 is TGTGCCAGCAGTGACAGGGAGGAAGGTGAAAAACTGTTTTTT. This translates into CASSDREEGEKLFF.

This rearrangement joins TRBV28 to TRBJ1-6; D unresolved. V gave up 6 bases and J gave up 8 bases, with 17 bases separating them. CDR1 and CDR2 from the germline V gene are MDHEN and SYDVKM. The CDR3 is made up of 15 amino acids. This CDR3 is CASRFSSRGHSPLHF. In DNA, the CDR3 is TGTGCCAGCAGATTTAGTTCCCGAGGCCATTCACCCCTCCACTTT.

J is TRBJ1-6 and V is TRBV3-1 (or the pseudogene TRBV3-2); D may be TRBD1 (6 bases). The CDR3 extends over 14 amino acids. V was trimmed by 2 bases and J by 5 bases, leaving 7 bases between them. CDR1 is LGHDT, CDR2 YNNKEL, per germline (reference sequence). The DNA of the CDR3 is TGTGCCAGCAGCCAATGGGGGCATAATTCACCCCTCCACTTT. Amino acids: CASSQWGHNSPLHF.

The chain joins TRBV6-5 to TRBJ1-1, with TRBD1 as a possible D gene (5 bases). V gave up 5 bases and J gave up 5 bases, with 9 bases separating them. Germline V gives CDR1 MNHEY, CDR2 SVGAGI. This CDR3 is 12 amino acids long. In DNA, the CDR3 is TGTGCCAGCAGTACTCGGGGGACTGAAGCTTTCTTT. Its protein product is CASSTRGTEAFF.